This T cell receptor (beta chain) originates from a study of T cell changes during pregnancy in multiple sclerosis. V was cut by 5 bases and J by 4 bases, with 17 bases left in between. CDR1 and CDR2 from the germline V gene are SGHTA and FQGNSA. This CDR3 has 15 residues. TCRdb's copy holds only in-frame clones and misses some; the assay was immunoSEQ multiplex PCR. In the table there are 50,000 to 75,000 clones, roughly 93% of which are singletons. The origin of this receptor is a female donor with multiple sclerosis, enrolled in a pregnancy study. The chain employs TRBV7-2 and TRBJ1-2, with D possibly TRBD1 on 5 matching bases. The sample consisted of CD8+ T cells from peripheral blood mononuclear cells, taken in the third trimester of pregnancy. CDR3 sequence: CASSGLGEVGYGYTF. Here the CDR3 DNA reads TGTGCCAGCAGCGGGCTGGGGGAGGTCGGCTATGGCTACACCTTC.